These T cell receptor beta chains were read from a single sample in a study of T cell repertoires in cytomegalovirus infection. No antigen is known for these receptors. TCRdb re-analysed the reads in MiXCR, keeping a single row per CDR3 protein. The profile shows around 300,000 distinct CDR3 sequences, 25% of them singletons. The material was cultured PBMCs, obtained from culture after CMV antigen stimulation. The receptor set was obtained from a human donor in good health (CMV status not recorded). Some clones in this sample may be carry-over from other donors' samples. CDR3s include the opening cysteine and the closing phenylalanine or tryptophan. The D gene is left open where the match is weak. Clone size is shown for a subset of rows, as once, few, many or a class of expanded clone.

TRBV6-2/TRBV6-3	TRBJ1-5	TRBD1	NA	TGTGCCAGCATGGACAGGACCTATCAGCCCCAGCATTTT	CASMDRTYQPQHF
TRBV5-6	TRBJ2-2	NA	NA	TGTGCCAGCAGCCGAGGGGACACCCGACGACTGAACACCGGGGAGCTGTTTTTT	CASSRGDTRRLNTGELFF
TRBV7-8	TRBJ2-2	NA	many	TGTGCCAGCAGCTTATGGGTCAGGGACCCCACCGGGGAGCTGTTTTTT	CASSLWVRDPTGELFF
TRBV28	TRBJ2-7	NA	few	TGTGCCTCCCAGGCGGGTTCGTTGGCGGGGTCGATCACCTACGAGCAGTACTTC	CASQAGSLAGSITYEQYF
TRBV19	TRBJ1-3	TRBD1	NA	TGTGCCAGTAGTAAGGACAGGGAATCGGGCGGAAACACCATATATTTT	CASSKDRESGGNTIYF
TRBV25-1	TRBJ2-1	NA	NA	TGTGCCAGCAGTGTCCTAGCTGGTGAGCAGTTCTTC	CASSVLAGEQFF
TRBV27	TRBJ1-4	NA	NA	TGTGCCAGCTTTGGGGGAGGTGAAAAACTGTTTTTT	CASFGGGEKLFF
TRBV12-3/TRBV12-4	TRBJ2-2	TRBD1	NA	TGTGCCAGCAGTTCACAGGGGTTCACCGGGGAGCTGTTTTTT	CASSSQGFTGELFF
TRBV7-9	TRBJ1-4	TRBD1	many	TGTGCCAGCAGCTTAAGGGGGCTGGATGAAAAACTGTTTTTT	CASSLRGLDEKLFF
TRBV20-1	TRBJ2-3	NA	few	TGCAGTGCTAGAGAATGGCACAGAGAAAAGGGAGATACGCAGTATTTT	CSAREWHREKGDTQYF
TRBV11-2	TRBJ2-1	NA	NA	TGTGCCAGCAGCTTAAGTAGGTCTTATGAGCAGTTATTC	CASSLSRSYEQLF
TRBV7-2	TRBJ2-1	NA	NA	TGTGCCAGCAGCTTAAGCCGAGGGGAAGGGGACCACAATGAGCAGTTCTTC	CASSLSRGEGDHNEQFF
TRBV7-8	TRBJ2-1	TRBD2	few	TGTGCCAGCAGCCCACGGACTAGCGGGATTCTAGGCGAGCAGTTCTTC	CASSPRTSGILGEQFF
TRBV7-9	TRBJ1-1	TRBD1	NA	TGTGCCAGCAGCTTAGAGGGCAGGGGGCGCCGGACTGAAGCTTTCTTT	CASSLEGRGRRTEAFF
TRBV19	TRBJ1-5	NA	few	TGTGCCAGTAGTAGAGGCCTTACAGGGAGAAATCAGCCCCAGCATTTT	CASSRGLTGRNQPQHF
TRBV11-2	TRBJ2-5	NA	few	TGTGCCAGCAGCCCCTATCGCGGCCTCCAAGAGACCCAGTACTTC	CASSPYRGLQETQYF
TRBV6-2/TRBV6-3	TRBJ2-7	TRBD2	many	TGTGCCAGCAGTTCTGTCGGCGGGAGCTACGAGCAGTACTTC	CASSSVGGSYEQYF
TRBV6-2/TRBV6-3	TRBJ1-5	NA	NA	TGTGCCAGCAGTCGCCGAGGCCCTAGCAATCAGCCCCAGCATTTT	CASSRRGPSNQPQHF
TRBV6-1	TRBJ2-1	NA	few	TGTGCCAGCAGTGAAGCGCTTCAGAGTTGGGTGGGGATTGAGCAGTTCTTC	CASSEALQSWVGIEQFF
TRBV7-3	TRBJ2-1	TRBD2	few	TGTGCCAGCAGCTTAAGCGGGACTAGCGGGAGAATCCACAATGAGCAGTTCTTC	CASSLSGTSGRIHNEQFF
TRBV7-9	TRBJ2-7	NA	NA	TGTGCCAGCAGCCGCAGGGATAAACACTCCTACGAGCAGTACTTC	CASSRRDKHSYEQYF
TRBV2	TRBJ2-1	NA	NA	TGTGCCAGCAGTGAACAAGGCCCGGCGGGTGAGCAGTTCTTC	CASSEQGPAGEQFF
TRBV7-8	TRBJ2-1	TRBD2	few	TGTGCCAGCAGCTCCCCGACTAGCGGGAGTGATAATGAGCAGTTCTTC	CASSSPTSGSDNEQFF
TRBV10-3	TRBJ1-2	NA	NA	TGTGCCATCAGTCCCACAGACAGGTTAAGTCCCTATGGCTACACCTTC	CAISPTDRLSPYGYTF
TRBV7-8	TRBJ2-1	TRBD2	many	TGTGCCAGCAGCTGGGAGCGGGGAGACAATGAGCAGTTCTTC	CASSWERGDNEQFF
TRBV7-2	TRBJ1-5	NA	many	TGTGCCAGCAGTATCACAGGTAGCAATCAGCCCCAGCATTTT	CASSITGSNQPQHF
TRBV28	TRBJ1-1	NA	NA	TGTGCCAGCAGTCCTCCGGGACCCTCCAAGGAGGCTTTCTTT	CASSPPGPSKEAFF
TRBV11-2	TRBJ2-1	TRBD2	NA	TGTGCCAGCAGCTTCCCGACTAGCACCCATGAGCAGTTCTTC	CASSFPTSTHEQFF
TRBV7-2	TRBJ1-1	TRBD1	NA	TGTGCCAGCAGCTTAGGGTGGGACAGAAACACTGAAGCTTTCTTT	CASSLGWDRNTEAFF
TRBV19	TRBJ2-2	TRBD2	NA	TGTGCCAGTCGCCCTCTCCCCGGGACTAGCGGGAGAGGCACCGGGGAGCTGTTTTTT	CASRPLPGTSGRGTGELFF
TRBV7-6	TRBJ2-3	TRBD2	few	TGTGCCAGCAGCCACCCCCCTCCCCGGCTAGCGGGAGGTGATACGCAGTATTTT	CASSHPPPRLAGGDTQYF
TRBV19	TRBJ1-5	TRBD1	few	TGTGCCAGTAGTCTGACGACAGGGACCAATCAGCCCCAGCATTTT	CASSLTTGTNQPQHF
TRBV7-3	TRBJ2-5	NA	NA	TGTGCCAGCAGCGGAGGGGCCGGAGGGACCCAGTACTTC	CASSGGAGGTQYF
TRBV29-1	TRBJ1-2	TRBD1	NA	TGCAGCGTTCTCACAGGGGAGGGTGGCTACACCTTC	CSVLTGEGGYTF
TRBV7-2	TRBJ1-3	NA	many	TGTGCCAGCAGCTTAGGGCCTGGAAACACCATATATTTT	CASSLGPGNTIYF
TRBV7-9	TRBJ2-1	TRBD1	few	TGTGCCAGCAGCTTAGCCCTGGACAGGGAGGATGAGCAGTTCTTC	CASSLALDREDEQFF
TRBV5-4	TRBJ1-2	TRBD1	NA	TGTGCCAGCAGGCCCGTAGGGGGCAGATTGGATGGCTACACCTTC	CASRPVGGRLDGYTF
TRBV28	TRBJ1-2	TRBD1	NA	TGTGCCAGCAGCGCCACAGGGGGCTGGTATGGCTACACCTTC	CASSATGGWYGYTF
TRBV20-1	TRBJ2-1	NA	few	TGCAGTGCTAGCTGGCTAAGGAACAATGAGCAGTTCTTC	CSASWLRNNEQFF
TRBV3-1	TRBJ2-5	TRBD1	NA	TGTGCCAGCACCCCCGGGTCAGGACAGGGTCGTTGGGAGACCCAGTACTTC	CASTPGSGQGRWETQYF
TRBV7-2	TRBJ1-1	NA	few	TGTGCCAGCAGCTTAAGGGGTCCCACGGGGACTGAAGCTTTCTTT	CASSLRGPTGTEAFF
TRBV5-1	TRBJ2-7	NA	NA	TGCGCCAGCAGCGGAGGACTGGAAACCTACGAGCAGTACTTC	CASSGGLETYEQYF
TRBV7-2	TRBJ2-7	TRBD2	many	TGTGCCAGCAGCTTAGCTTTTAGCGGGGTTTCCTACGAGCAGTACTTC	CASSLAFSGVSYEQYF
TRBV10-3	TRBJ2-5	NA	NA	TGTGCCATCAGTGAGTCTTCCGTTAGAAAAGAGACCCAGTACTTC	CAISESSVRKETQYF
TRBV28	TRBJ2-3	TRBD2	NA	TGTGCCAGCAGTTCCCGGACTAGAGCAGATACGCAGTATTTT	CASSSRTRADTQYF
TRBV7-6	TRBJ1-5	NA	many	TGTGCCAGCAGCTTCATTGGGGGCGTAGGCAATCAGCCCCAGCATTTT	CASSFIGGVGNQPQHF
TRBV11-2	TRBJ2-1	TRBD1	many	TGTGCCAGCAGCACAGGGGGCGCGGTGTCCTACAATGAGCAGTTCTTC	CASSTGGAVSYNEQFF
TRBV7-3	TRBJ1-1	NA	NA	TGTGCCAGCAGCTCCCTCAAGGGGAACACTGAAGCTTTCTTT	CASSSLKGNTEAFF
TRBV7-2	TRBJ2-5	TRBD1	many	TGTGCCAGCAGCCCCAGGGGGGGACAGGGGGCGTTTGAGACCCAGTACTTC	CASSPRGGQGAFETQYF
TRBV14	TRBJ2-6	TRBD2	NA	TGTGCCAGCAGCCAAGATCGCGGGAGGCACTCTGGGGCCAACGTCCTGACTTTC	CASSQDRGRHSGANVLTF
TRBV5-6	TRBJ1-4	TRBD1	NA	TGTGCCAGCAGCGCCTCCGGGACAGGGTCAACTAATGAAAAACTGTTTTTT	CASSASGTGSTNEKLFF